This is a list of T cell receptor beta chains from one sample in a study of regulatory T cells in long-lasting Graves disease. TCRdb reprocessed the multiplex PCR reads via MiXCR and lists one record per CDR3 protein. The sample contains about 470,000 distinct CDR3 sequences, around 21% of which appear only once. The source was peripheral blood mononuclear cells (PBMCs), collected when the disease was refractory, from a patient treated with antithyroid drugs. The receptors were gathered from a female donor with Graves disease. Both conserved end residues are trimmed from each CDR3. A row's size may be missing; if present it is once, few, many or a size class.

j_call clone_size v_call cdr3_aa
TRBJ2-7 . TRBV5-1 ASSPSDSHEQY
TRBJ1-5 . TRBV29-1 SAGWMGPRGISNQPQH
TRBJ1-5 . TRBV9 ASSREGGRQPQH
TRBJ2-5 many TRBV7-9 ASSLGGGPAGETQY
TRBJ2-7 . TRBV5-6 ASSSNRDRDYEQY
TRBJ2-5 few TRBV19 ASRAGLAGTAETQY
TRBJ2-7 many TRBV2 ASSEETGALYEQY
TRBJ1-1 . TRBV7-9 ASSALRGQMNTEAF
TRBJ2-7 . TRBV5-6 ASSLSPRRATNSEQY
TRBJ2-7 many TRBV2 ASSGGEGRPPYEQY
TRBJ2-3 . TRBV7-9 ASSSDRVATDTQY
TRBJ2-2 . TRBV5-1 ASSASKNTGELF
TRBJ2-5 many TRBV6-1 ASTEGAGVGETQY
TRBJ1-2 . TRBV30 AWSARDRGNYGYT
TRBJ2-6 . TRBV10-3 AISEGYPGANVLT
TRBJ1-2 many TRBV6-1 ASKGSQPKNYGYT
TRBJ2-2 few TRBV4-1 ASSQAGGELF
TRBJ1-1 few TRBV6-9 ASSYRQGNWAAF
TRBJ2-7 few TRBV5-4 ASSLGPLMGNSYEQY
TRBJ1-5 few TRBV3-1 ASSPTGDQPQH
TRBJ1-1 many TRBV20-1 SGGWANTEAF
TRBJ2-5 few TRBV5-1 ASSPKVYGETQY
TRBJ2-5 many TRBV12-3/TRBV12-4 ASRQTVQETQY
TRBJ2-7 . TRBV2 ASTQLSHSSYEQY
TRBJ1-5 few TRBV7-6 ASSFRQNDQPQH
TRBJ1-5 many TRBV6-2/TRBV6-3 ASRGQDYSNQPQH
TRBJ2-3 few TRBV6-1 ASTKTRSTDTQY
TRBJ2-2 many TRBV7-3 ASSLSGIPPSIQGVAGELF
TRBJ2-7 . TRBV5-5 ASSLASLPPSYEQY
TRBJ2-7 few TRBV3-1 ASSHGGGSKSYEQY
TRBJ1-3 many TRBV12-3/TRBV12-4 ASRGTVSGNTIY
TRBJ1-2 many TRBV29-1 SVELGTGYGYT
TRBJ1-6 few TRBV5-1 ASSLDPGQGNSPLH
TRBJ1-1 many TRBV2 ASSGGRAGTEAF
TRBJ2-3 . TRBV25-1 ASSAHSIERTDTQY
TRBJ2-7 many TRBV11-2 ASSRRQGDNEQY
TRBJ1-2 . TRBV27 ASSAAGPLGGYT